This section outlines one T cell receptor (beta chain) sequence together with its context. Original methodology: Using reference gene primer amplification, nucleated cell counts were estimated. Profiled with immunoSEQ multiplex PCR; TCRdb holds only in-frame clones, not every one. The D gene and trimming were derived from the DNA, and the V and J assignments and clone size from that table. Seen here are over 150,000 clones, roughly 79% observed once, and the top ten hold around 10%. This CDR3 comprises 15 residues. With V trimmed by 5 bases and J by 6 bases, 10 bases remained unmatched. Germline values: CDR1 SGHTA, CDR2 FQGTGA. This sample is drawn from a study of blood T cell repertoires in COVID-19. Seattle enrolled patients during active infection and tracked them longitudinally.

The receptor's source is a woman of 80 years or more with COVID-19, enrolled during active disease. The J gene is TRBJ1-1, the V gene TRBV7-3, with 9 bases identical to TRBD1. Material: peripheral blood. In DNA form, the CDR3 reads TGTGCCAGCAGCCCGACGGGACAGGGTAGCGCTGAAGCTTTCTTT. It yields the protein CASSPTGQGSAEAFF. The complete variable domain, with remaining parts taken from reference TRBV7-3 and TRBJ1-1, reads GAGVSQTPSNKVTEKGKYVELRCDPISGHTALYWYRQSLGQGPEFLIYFQGTGAADDSGLPNDRFFAVRPEGSVSTLKIQRTERGDSAVYLCASSPTGQGSAEAFFGQGTRLTVV.